The text below deals with one T cell receptor beta chain. MiXCR, run by TCRdb on the 5' RACE reads, gives a single entry per CDR3 protein. The table lists about 94,000 distinct CDR3 sequences, approximately 13% of them singletons. V lost 5 bases and J lost 0; bases outside the gene matches: 8. The CDR3 spans 16 residues. Germline V gene data show CDR1 as MDHEN and CDR2 as SYDVKM. The data belong to a study of early T cells in non-severe SARS-CoV-2 infection. V and J are TRBV28 and TRBJ1-2; 8 nucleotides line up with TRBD1. The sequenced sample consisted of whole blood. The TCR was taken from an adult who was a healthcare worker with PCR-confirmed SARS-CoV-2 infection or an uninfected control (not recorded which). The DNA of the CDR3 is TGTGCCAGCAGTGGGATGGACAGGGATACTAACTATGGCTACACCTTC. This sequence encodes CASSGMDRDTNYGYTF.